This T cell receptor (beta chain) was found in a study of blood T cell repertoires in acute mononucleosis (dated by TCRdb to 2019 to 2021). About the full investigation: Convalescent samples were collected 5 to 8 months after the acute presentation, representing the memory response. Mean blood EBV load was about 3.9 log10 genome copies per million B cells during acute infection and 2.6 at convalescence.

Study-wide conclusions, independent of this receptor: Low acute-to-convalescent clonotype overlap might partly reflect sampling error, because only a fraction of each donor's blood was analyzed. In TCR repertoire selection for BRLF1 (YVL-BR), TCRalpha CDR3 motifs had a dominant role, while TCRbeta had a minimal role. With only a few donors in the cohort, group averages were based on very few individuals. Only around 8.7% of unique acute clonotypes persisted into convalescence, yet these made up most of the response; new diverse de novo clonotypes seemingly replaced the rest.

About this clone: The record has no base qualities; no much larger clone is one base away.

V lost 6 bases and J lost 6 bases; the stretch between them is 8 bases long. CDR1 MNHEY and CDR2 SMNVEV were looked up in the germline V gene (reference sequence). The CDR3 contains 12 residues, cysteine and phenylalanine counted. The DNA shown is the 36-base CDR3, in frame from base 1. This specimen's time point label, interpreted: convalescence about 6 months (5-8 months) after acute presentation (visit 7). The study tracked CD8 T cell responses to two immunodominant EBV epitopes, BRLF1 109 (YVL-BR) and BMLF1 280 (GLC-BM), over primary infection. A positive serum heterophile antibody test together with EBV viral capsid antigen-specific IgM pointed to primary EBV infection. Total CD8 T cells were first enriched from PBMCs by magnetic positive selection (MACS). A FACSAria III was used to sort live CD3+ CD8+ tetramer+ cells to a purity above 95%. A PE-conjugated tetramer loaded with the BRLF1 109-117 peptide was used to sort the cells. At both acute infection and convalescence, EBV epitope-specific CD8 T cells were tetramer-sorted, and the TCR repertoires of those cells were deep-sequenced directly ex vivo. Three people aged roughly 18 to 30 with clinical acute infectious mononucleosis and laboratory evidence of primary EBV infection were used as donors. Heparinized peripheral blood was drawn at clinical presentation with mononucleosis symptoms and was drawn again about 6 months later. Ficoll-Paque density gradient centrifugation was used to isolate PBMCs.

For TCR profiling, total RNA from at least 10,000 sorted tetramer+ CD8 T cells was reverse transcribed into cDNA. CDR3 regions were amplified by PCR with primers annealing to V and J regions, adding unique molecular identifiers to track templates. The immunoSEQ platform, including its sequencing and error-correction standards, was used to profile TCRalpha and TCRbeta chains. Per the source publication's procedure: Clonal copy numbers were corrected for sequencing and PCR errors, and CDR3s were defined per IMGT conventions. Analysis was limited to productive rearrangements and used immunoSEQ Analyzer versions 2.0 and 3.0, and gene-pairing frequencies were further processed in Microsoft Excel. V-J pairings were visualized as Circos plots, and CDR3 motifs were found with MEME plus a custom motifSearch program. The probability of generation of TCR sequences was calculated using the OLGA algorithm. Clonotypes found at both visits were termed persistent, clonotypes found only in the acute phase were termed nonpersistent, and clonotypes found only at convalescence were termed de novo. An amino acid clonotype used by more than one donor was defined as a public TCR. TCRdb re-hosts the immuneACCESS table, in-frame sequences only. Its copies lack some clones; in the studies checked, an unresolved V gene accounts for under half of them, and the cause for the rest is not known. That table furnishes V, J and clone size, whereas the DNA furnished D and trimming. The sample table contains 870 or so clones; only one count was recorded for approximately 30% of them. The top ten clonotypes cover less than 75% of the sample.

The sequences come from EBV YVL epitope tetramer+ CD8+ T cells sorted from PBMCs, collected during convalescence from infectious mononucleosis. The cell subset or site label of this sample denotes: CD8 T cells binding a tetramer with EBV BRLF1 109-117 peptide (YVL-BR). The rearranged chain carries TRBV27 and TRBJ2-2; the D gene cannot be named for sure. This sequence originates from a man in his late teens or twenties with infectious mononucleosis caused by EBV. Read as DNA, the sequence is TGTGCCAGCAGACAAACGTCCGGGGAGCTGTTTTTT. Its translation is CASRQTSGELFF.